Below, 17 T cell receptor beta chains from the same sample are listed, as sequenced in a study of T cells in Graves' hyperthyroidism and ophthalmopathy. There were TCR beta CDR3 regions amplified from RNA transcripts. First-round RT-PCR of the TCR CDR3 relied on the HTBI primer set. TCRdb re-derived calls from the multiplex PCR reads in MiXCR, one entry per CDR3 protein. The sample consists of roughly 300,000 distinct CDR3 sequences, approximately 13% of them appearing once. The sequenced material came from blood. The receptors derive from a woman aged 25 to 39 with Graves' hyperthyroidism.

This clonotype was seen more than once but under ten times. The chain employs TRBV29-1 and TRBJ2-7; no clear D gene. Trimming stripped 4 bases from V and 5 bases from J, with 9 bases between. The germline V gene encodes CDR1 SQVTM and CDR2 ANQGSEA. The length of the CDR3 is 11 residues. CDR3 in amino acids: CSVGLNHEQYF. The CDR3 DNA is TGCAGCGTTGGGCTCAACCACGAGCAGTACTTC.

This clonotype was observed a handful of times. The gene calls are TRBV19 and TRBJ2-1, with D maybe TRBD1 (5 bases). CDR1 and CDR2 from the germline V gene are LNHDA and SQIVND (reference sequence). The ends were cut back, 5 bases at V and 9 bases at J, with 20 bases in the middle. The CDR3 contains 15 residues. In DNA form, the CDR3 reads TGTGCCAGTAGTGCGGACAAACCGCACCGTGGTGAGCAGTTCTTC. Its translation is CASSADKPHRGEQFF. The variable domain in full, completed from reference TRBV19 and TRBJ2-1, reads DGGITQSPKYLFRKEGQNVTLSCEQNLNHDAMYWYRQDPGQGLRLIYYSQIVNDFQKGDIAEGYSVSREKKESFPLTVTSAQKNPTAFYLCASSADKPHRGEQFFGPGTRLTVL.

This clonotype was seen a single time. CDR3 sequence (DNA): TGTGCCAGCAGTTGGAGCAGGGAGTTGGTCTACGAGCAGTACTTC. It specifies CASSWSRELVYEQYF. V and J are TRBV6-2 or TRBV6-3 and TRBJ2-7; tentatively, D is TRBD1 or TRBD2 (5 bases each). The CDR3 contains 15 residues. V lost 4 bases and J 3 bases, leaving 16 bases between the germline ends. Germline V CDR1 and CDR2: MNHEY, SVGEGT.

Many counts were recorded for this clonotype. The chain carries TRBV28 and TRBJ1-2; 7 bases are a match to TRBD1. The ends lost 4 bases at V and 6 bases at J; junction bases unmatched: 8. The CDR3 has 14 residues. Germline V gives CDR1 MDHEN, CDR2 SYDVKM. The chain's CDR3 is CASSWRGGRHGYTF. DNA of the CDR3: TGTGCCAGCAGTTGGAGAGGGGGCCGACATGGCTACACCTTC.

The chain is built from TRBV19 and TRBJ2-1; 9 positions match TRBD2. Germline V lookup: CDR1 LNHDA, CDR2 SQIVND (reference sequence). CDR3 length: 16 amino acids. V lost 7 bases and J lost 8; bases outside the gene matches: 15. CDR3 protein: CASTPFEGLARDEQFF. Written as DNA, the CDR3 is TGTGCCAGTACTCCTTTTGAGGGACTAGCTAGGGATGAGCAGTTCTTC.

V gene TRBV29-1 combines with J gene TRBJ2-7; no clear D. The germline V gene encodes CDR1 SQVTM and CDR2 ANQGSEA. The CDR3 runs 12 residues. Trimming left V 2 bases short and J 1 base short, with 6 bases between. Here the CDR3 reads CSVEFGSYEQYF. CDR3 DNA sequence: TGCAGCGTTGAATTTGGTTCCTACGAGCAGTACTTC.

This clonotype was counted at least ten times. The CDR3 nucleotides are TGCAGTGCTGCCCGCGGGGTAGCAGTACAAGAGACCCAGTACTTC. The encoded protein is CSAARGVAVQETQYF. V gene TRBV20-1 combines with J gene TRBJ2-5, with a weak D call TRBD2 (6 bases). With 5 bases removed from V and 2 bases from J, the gap between germline ends came to 18 bases. Germline V gene sequence: CDR1 DFQATT, CDR2 SNEGSKA (reference sequence). This CDR3 contains 15 residues.

The chain is built from TRBV6-1 and TRBJ1-1; no reliable D call. Trimming pared 5 bases from V and 0 bases from J, leaving 13 bases between. Germline CDR1 and CDR2: MNHNS and SASEGT. The CDR3 runs 15 residues. The DNA of the CDR3 is TGTGCCAGCAGTAGCCCCAGTTTTATGAACACTGAAGCTTTCTTT. Translating gives CASSSPSFMNTEAFF.

This chain links TRBV27 with TRBJ2-5, with 8 bases lining up with TRBD1. CDR3 length equals 15 residues. Trimming removed 6 bases from V and 4 bases from J; junction bases left unmatched: 10. Per the germline V gene, CDR1 is MNHEY and CDR2 is SMNVEV (reference sequence). The CDR3 is CASSYFGQGGETQYF. As DNA, the CDR3 is TGTGCCAGCAGCTACTTCGGACAGGGAGGAGAGACCCAGTACTTC.

The CDR3 is CASSQAGGLSYEQYF. The CDR3 bases are TGTGCCAGCAGCCAAGCCGGCGGCTTGAGCTACGAGCAGTACTTC. The chain joins TRBV14 to TRBJ2-7; no clear D. Germline CDR1 is SGHDN and CDR2 is FVKESK. The CDR3 spans 15 residues. The V end was cut by 1 base, the J end by 3 bases, with 13 bases between.

This clonotype was observed a few times. This chain links TRBV29-1 with TRBJ2-1; tentatively, D is TRBD2 (6 bases). In germline, CDR1 is SQVTM, CDR2 ANQGSEA. The CDR3 extends over 12 amino acids. Written as DNA, the CDR3 is TGCATCACAGCGGGTGGGGCGGATGAGCAGTTCTTC. This gives the protein CITAGGADEQFF.

The rearrangement joins TRBV7-6 to TRBJ2-7; 11 nucleotides agree with TRBD1. Trimming removed 5 bases from V and 6 bases from J; junction bases left unmatched: 12. The CDR3 covers 16 residues. In germline, CDR1 is SGHVS, CDR2 FNYEAQ. The CDR3 DNA is TGTGCCAGCAGCAACGGTTTGGGACAGGGGGTAAGCGAGCAGTACTTC. This gives the protein CASSNGLGQGVSEQYF.

This clonotype was observed a few times. The DNA of the CDR3 is TGTGCCAGCAAGTGGACAGTGATGGGTGAGCAGTTCTTC. Its translation is CASKWTVMGEQFF. The chain couples TRBV2 to TRBJ2-1; a possible D gene is TRBD1 (6 bases). From germline, CDR1 is SNHLY and CDR2 FYNNEI. The CDR3 covers 13 residues. Trimming removed 7 bases at V and 9 bases at J, with 16 bases between.

This sequence joins TRBV28 and TRBJ2-2, with TRBD2 as a possible D gene (5 bases). Germline assignment: CDR1 MDHEN and CDR2 SYDVKM. The CDR3 extends over 13 amino acids. Trimming stripped 1 base from V and 6 bases from J, with 6 bases between. The CDR3 DNA sequence: TGTGCCAGCAGTTTATTGAGGGCCGGGGAGCTGTTTTTT. This encodes CASSLLRAGELFF. Complete variable domain (other parts from reference TRBV28 and TRBJ2-2): DVKVTQSSRYLVKRTGEKVFLECVQDMDHENMFWYRQDPGLGLRLIYFSYDVKMKEKGDIPEGYSVSREKKERFSLILESASTNQTSMYLCASSLLRAGELFFGEGSRLTVL.

This chain joins TRBV5-1 and TRBJ2-3; D is unresolved. This CDR3 has 17 amino acids. Trimming cost V 2 bases and J 0 bases, with 16 bases left between them. Germline assignment: CDR1 SGHRS and CDR2 YFSETQ. The CDR3 protein is CASSLVAGGPSTDTQYF. The CDR3, as DNA: TGCGCCAGCAGCTTAGTTGCCGGCGGACCTAGCACAGATACGCAGTATTTT.

This clonotype has a count of ten or more. V and J are TRBV20-1 and TRBJ2-1, with TRBD2 matching over 11 bases. CDR3 length: 12 residues. Trimming at V came to 7 bases and at J to 7 bases, leaving 3 bases not matched to a gene. Germline lookup yields CDR1 DFQATT and CDR2 SNEGSKA (reference sequence). The CDR3 here is CSVPSGRNEQFF. CDR3 nucleotide sequence: TGCAGTGTTCCTAGCGGGAGGAATGAGCAGTTCTTC.

There are a few counts of this clonotype. V is TRBV28 and J is TRBJ1-6; 7 bases align to TRBD1. The CDR3 contains 14 residues. Per germline, CDR1 MDHEN and CDR2 SYDVKM. V trimming: 7 bases; J trimming: 7 bases; junction bases outside the gene matches: 7. The CDR3 loop is CASKGGALNSPLHF. In nucleotides, the CDR3 is TGTGCCAGCAAAGGGGGCGCCCTAAATTCACCCCTCCACTTT.